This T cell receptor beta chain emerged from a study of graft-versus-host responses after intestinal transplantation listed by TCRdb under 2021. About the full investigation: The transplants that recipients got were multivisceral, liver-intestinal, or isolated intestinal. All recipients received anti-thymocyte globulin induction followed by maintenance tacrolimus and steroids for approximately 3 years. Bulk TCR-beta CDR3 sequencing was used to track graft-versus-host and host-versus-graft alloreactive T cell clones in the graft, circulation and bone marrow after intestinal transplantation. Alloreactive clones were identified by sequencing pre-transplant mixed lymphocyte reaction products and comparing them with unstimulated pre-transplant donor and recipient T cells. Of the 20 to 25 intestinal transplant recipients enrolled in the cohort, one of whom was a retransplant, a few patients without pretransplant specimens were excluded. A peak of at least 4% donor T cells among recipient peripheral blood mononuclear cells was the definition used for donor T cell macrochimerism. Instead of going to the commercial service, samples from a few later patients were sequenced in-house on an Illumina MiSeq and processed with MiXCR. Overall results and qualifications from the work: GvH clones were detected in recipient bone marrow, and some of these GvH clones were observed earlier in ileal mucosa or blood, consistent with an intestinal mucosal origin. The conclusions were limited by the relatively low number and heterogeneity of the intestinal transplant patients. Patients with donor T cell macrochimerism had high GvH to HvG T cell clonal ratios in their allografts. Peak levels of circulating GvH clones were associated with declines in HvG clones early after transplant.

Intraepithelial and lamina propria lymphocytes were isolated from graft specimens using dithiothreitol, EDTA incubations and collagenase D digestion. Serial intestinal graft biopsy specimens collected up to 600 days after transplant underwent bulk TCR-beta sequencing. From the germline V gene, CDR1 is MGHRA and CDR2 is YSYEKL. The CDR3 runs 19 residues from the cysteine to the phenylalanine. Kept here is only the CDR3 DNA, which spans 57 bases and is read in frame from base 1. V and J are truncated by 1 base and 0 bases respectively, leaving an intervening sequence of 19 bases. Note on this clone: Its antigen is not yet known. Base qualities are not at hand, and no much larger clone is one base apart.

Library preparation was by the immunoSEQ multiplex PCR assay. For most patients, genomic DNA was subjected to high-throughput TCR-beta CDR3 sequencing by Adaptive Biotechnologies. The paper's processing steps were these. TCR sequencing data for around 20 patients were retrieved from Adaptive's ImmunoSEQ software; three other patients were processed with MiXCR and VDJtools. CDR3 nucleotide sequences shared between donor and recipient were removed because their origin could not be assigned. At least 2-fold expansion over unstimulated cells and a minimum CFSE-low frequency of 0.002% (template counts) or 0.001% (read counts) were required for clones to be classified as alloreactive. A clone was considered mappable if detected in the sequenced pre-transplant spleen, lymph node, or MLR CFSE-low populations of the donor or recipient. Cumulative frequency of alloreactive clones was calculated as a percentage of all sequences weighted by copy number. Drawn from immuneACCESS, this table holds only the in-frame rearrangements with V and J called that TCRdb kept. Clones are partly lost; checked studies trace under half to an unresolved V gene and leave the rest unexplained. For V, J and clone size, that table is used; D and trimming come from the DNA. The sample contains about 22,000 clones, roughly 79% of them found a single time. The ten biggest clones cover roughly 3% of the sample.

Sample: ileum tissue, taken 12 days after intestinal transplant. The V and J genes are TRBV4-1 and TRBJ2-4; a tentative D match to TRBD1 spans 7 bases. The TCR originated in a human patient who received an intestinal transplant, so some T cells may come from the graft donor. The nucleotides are TGCGCCAGCAGCCAAGCAACAGGGGTGCGGGGCCTAGCCAAAAACATTCAGTACTTC. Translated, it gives CASSQATGVRGLAKNIQYF.